This T cell receptor (beta chain) was recovered during a study of blood T cell repertoires in COVID-19. Study overall: Material from acute and convalescent COVID-19 was sourced from the United States, Italy and Spain. PBMCs, B-cell-depleted T cells, or T cells were the source of the cDNA or gDNA that made up the material.

As handled by the study authors: Reference gene primer amplification yielded estimated nucleated cell counts. Sequenced by immunoSEQ multiplex PCR; TCRdb stores in-frame clones only, minus some. That table gives V, J and clone size, and the DNA gave D and trimming. The table lists nearly 100,000 clones, 65% to 85% of them singletons. V lost 0 bases, J lost 3 bases, and 8 bases lay in between. Per the germline V gene, CDR1 is MNHNY and CDR2 is SVGAGI (reference sequence). This CDR3 has 14 amino acids. The TCR sequence derives from a woman in her sixties or seventies with acute or convalescent COVID-19. The sample taken for sequencing was peripheral blood. V is TRBV6-6 and J is TRBJ1-1; D perhaps matches TRBD1 (5 bases). The CDR3 sequence: CASSYSWGDTEAFF. CDR3 in DNA: TGTGCCAGCAGTTACTCGTGGGGGGACACTGAAGCTTTCTTT.